The 23 T cell receptor beta chains presented below share a single source sample, sequenced in a study of CD8 T cells in Susac syndrome. The RNA, about 0.5 to 1 ug, was put through reverse transcription using random hexamers. In TCRdb, the immunoSEQ multiplex PCR reads were re-called with MiXCR into one record per CDR3 protein. The sample includes about 240,000 distinct CDR3 sequences, less than 96% of them seen just once. The sequencing sample was made of CD4+ T cells from PBMCs. These receptors were collected from a human donor with Susac syndrome.

The chain joins TRBV5-1 to TRBJ2-5; 11 nucleotides agree with TRBD2. The CDR3 length is 16 residues. V lost 4 bases to trimming and J lost 1 base; unmatched junction nucleotides: 6. Looked up from germline, CDR1 is SGHRS and CDR2 is YFSETQ. The CDR3, as DNA: TGCGCCAGCAGCACACTAGCGGGAGCTAGCCAAGAGACCCAGTACTTC. The encoded protein is CASSTLAGASQETQYF.

The chain links TRBV12-3 or TRBV12-4 to TRBJ2-3; TRBD2 aligns across 12 bases. The CDR3 spans 15 residues. V lost 8 bases, J lost 2 bases, and 5 bases stayed unmatched. The CDR3 sequence: CASCGLAGYTDTQYF. CDR3 nucleotide sequence: TGTGCCAGCTGTGGACTAGCGGGATACACAGATACGCAGTATTTT.

This chain uses TRBV27 with TRBJ1-1; 10 positions match TRBD1. V shed 5 bases, J shed 1 base, and the junction held 7 bases outside the gene matches. CDR1 and CDR2 from the germline V gene are MNHEY and SMNVEV (reference sequence). CDR3 length: 16 residues. The CDR3 protein is CASSPPTGGKNTEAFF. The CDR3 DNA sequence: TGTGCCAGCAGTCCCCCGACAGGGGGCAAGAACACTGAAGCTTTCTTT.

The genes are TRBV30 and TRBJ1-4, with 7 bases matching TRBD1. CDR1 and CDR2 from the germline V gene are GTSNPN and SVGIG (reference sequence). V shed 3 bases, J shed 4 bases, and the junction held 11 bases outside the gene matches. The CDR3 covers 16 residues. CDR3 DNA: TGTGCCTGGAGCCCGACGAAGGACAGGCATAATGAAAAACTGTTTTTT. Its translation is CAWSPTKDRHNEKLFF.

The gene calls are TRBV5-4 and TRBJ2-5; no reliable D call. V was pared by 0 bases and J by 2 bases, with 8 bases between. Germline V lookup: CDR1 SGHNT, CDR2 YYREEE (reference sequence). This CDR3 is built from 14 residues. CDR3 loop: CASSLGVRQETQYF. The CDR3 DNA reads as TGTGCCAGCAGCTTGGGGGTGCGGCAAGAGACCCAGTACTTC.

The chain links TRBV7-3 to TRBJ2-5, with unresolved D. The CDR3 runs 15 residues. From germline, CDR1 is SGHTA and CDR2 FQGTGA. Trimming took off 4 bases at V and 5 bases at J, with 17 bases between the two ends. The chain's CDR3 is CASSSRAGFAETQYF. The CDR3 nucleotides are TGTGCCAGCAGCTCTCGCGCAGGCTTCGCTGAGACCCAGTACTTC. The full variable domain, with the rest looked up from reference TRBV7-3 and TRBJ2-5, is GAGVSQTPSNKVTEKGKYVELRCDPISGHTALYWYRQSLGQGPEFLIYFQGTGAADDSGLPNDRFFAVRPEGSVSTLKIQRTERGDSAVYLCASSSRAGFAETQYFGPGTRLLVL.

This clonotype was detected once. CDR3 sequence reads: CAPLPRVGEQYF. CDR3 sequence (DNA): TGCGCCCCCCTTCCCCGGGTGGGAGAGCAGTACTTC. The rearrangement joins TRBV10-1 to TRBJ2-7; the D is unclear. V was shortened by 11 bases and J by 7 bases, with 18 bases between the two germline ends. Germline values: CDR1 WNHNN, CDR2 SYGVQD (reference sequence). The CDR3 is 12 residues long.

This chain connects TRBV5-1 to TRBJ2-5; D call uncertain. Germline V gene sequence: CDR1 SGHRS, CDR2 YFSETQ. The V and J ends lost 0 bases and 1 base respectively, with 7 bases between them. There are 14 residues in the CDR3. CDR3 DNA: TGCGCCAGCAGCTTGGAACTGCCCCAAGAGACCCAGTACTTC. Translating gives CASSLELPQETQYF. Full variable domain (remainder filled in from reference TRBV5-1 and TRBJ2-5): KAGVTQTPRYLIKTRGQQVTLSCSPISGHRSVSWYQQTPGQGLQFLFEYFSETQRNKGNFPGRFSGRQFSNSRSEMNVSTLELGDSALYLCASSLELPQETQYFGPGTRLLVL.

The V and J genes are TRBV3-1 and TRBJ2-1; D perhaps matches TRBD2 (5 bases). V was cut by 2 bases and J by 3 bases, with 8 bases left in between. This CDR3 is built from 14 residues. Germline V gene sequence: CDR1 LGHDT, CDR2 YNNKEL (reference sequence). CDR3 nucleotides: TGTGCCAGCAGCCAACTGGGAGACTACAATGAGCAGTTCTTC. It specifies CASSQLGDYNEQFF.

The chain carries TRBV2 and TRBJ2-1; either TRBD1 or TRBD2 may supply D (5 bases each). Trimming took off 6 bases at V and 6 bases at J, with 15 bases between the two ends. Per germline, CDR1 SNHLY and CDR2 FYNNEI. This CDR3 comprises 14 residues. CDR3 loop: CASRPGTVVNEQFF. As DNA, the CDR3 is TGTGCCAGCAGGCCAGGGACGGTTGTCAATGAGCAGTTCTTC.

This clonotype has a single count. The rearrangement links TRBV20-1 to TRBJ2-5; no firm D call. V was clipped by 1 base and J by 4 bases, with 7 bases between them. The CDR3 sequence is 12 residues long. The germline V gene encodes CDR1 DFQATT and CDR2 SNEGSKA (reference sequence). In DNA form, the CDR3 reads TGCAGTGCTAGAGTCGCTGGAGAGACCCAGTACTTC. As protein: CSARVAGETQYF.

The chain recombines TRBV5-4 with TRBJ2-1; no definite D call. V was trimmed by 3 bases and J by 7 bases, leaving 17 bases between them. Germline values: CDR1 SGHNT, CDR2 YYREEE (reference sequence). The CDR3 sequence is 15 residues long. CDR3 DNA: TGTGCCAGCAGCTCAGGCGCCCTCAGCAAGAATGAGCAGTTCTTC. This gives the protein CASSSGALSKNEQFF.

The V call is TRBV7-2, the J call TRBJ2-5; tentative D call: TRBD1 (6 bases). CDR3 length equals 15 residues. V lost 3 bases and J lost 2, with 13 bases in between. CDR1 SGHTA and CDR2 FQGNSA come from the germline V gene. The CDR3 reads CASSFLAGEQETQYF. CDR3 nucleotide sequence: TGTGCCAGCAGCTTCTTGGCAGGGGAACAAGAGACCCAGTACTTC.

CDR3 bases: TGTGCCAGCAGTGAAGCGGATGGCGGAGAGCAGTACTTC. Translating it yields CASSEADGGEQYF. The V and J genes are TRBV2 and TRBJ2-7; D remains unclear. Trimming left V 0 bases short and J 7 bases short, with 10 bases between. The CDR3 runs 13 residues. Per germline, CDR1 SNHLY and CDR2 FYNNEI.

This chain connects TRBV27 to TRBJ1-5; D remains ambiguous. Germline CDR1 and CDR2: MNHEY and SMNVEV (reference sequence). V shed 4 bases and J shed 9 bases, with 10 bases lying between them. This CDR3 contains 12 residues. CDR3 residues: CASSSIPSPQHF. The CDR3 DNA sequence: TGTGCCAGCAGTTCCATCCCATCGCCCCAGCATTTT.

V is TRBV20-1 and J is TRBJ2-1, with TRBD2 matching 9 bases. V was clipped by 5 bases and J by 6 bases; unmatched bases: 14. CDR3 size: 16 residues. Germline values: CDR1 DFQATT, CDR2 SNEGSKA (reference sequence). The DNA of the CDR3 is TGCAGTGCTCCCCGGCGGGGGGGAGAACGGGTCAATGAGCAGTTCTTC. It specifies CSAPRRGGERVNEQFF.

In its sample, this clonotype was seen once. This chain joins TRBV12-3 or TRBV12-4 and TRBJ2-5; possible D gene TRBD2, 5 bases. The V and J ends lost 6 bases and 8 bases respectively, with 16 bases between them. The CDR3 loop spans 13 amino acids. CDR3 DNA: TGTGCCAGCAGCCCCGGACGAGGGTTAACCCAGTACTTC. This translates into CASSPGRGLTQYF.

V usage is TRBV30 and J usage is TRBJ2-1; the match to TRBD1 covers 7 bases. Germline V lookup: CDR1 GTSNPN, CDR2 SVGIG (reference sequence). V shed 2 bases and J 6 bases; nucleotides not matched to a gene: 4. CDR3 size: 13 residues. The CDR3 sequence: CAWSLGQSNEQFF. For the CDR3, the DNA is TGTGCCTGGAGTTTGGGACAGTCCAATGAGCAGTTCTTC.

The rearrangement joins TRBV29-1 to TRBJ2-5; TRBD1 aligns across 12 bases. Germline V lookup: CDR1 SQVTM, CDR2 ANQGSEA. V lost 4 bases, J lost 2 bases, and 14 bases stayed unmatched. The CDR3 sequence is 18 residues long. CDR3 DNA sequence: TGCAGCGTTGCACCTCCCGGGACAGGGGGCATTTTACAAGAGACCCAGTACTTC. Its protein product is CSVAPPGTGGILQETQYF.

The chain joins TRBV3-1 to TRBJ1-3; D call uncertain. CDR1 LGHDT and CDR2 YNNKEL come from the germline V gene (reference sequence). The CDR3 is made up of 14 amino acids. The V and J ends lost 3 bases and 1 base respectively, with 7 bases between them. CDR3 residues: CASSHYGSGNTIYF. The CDR3 region has the DNA TGTGCCAGCAGCCATTACGGGTCTGGAAACACCATATATTTT.

V usage is TRBV19 and J usage is TRBJ2-2; 9 bases agree with TRBD2. The V gene end was trimmed by 10 bases and the J gene end by 8 bases; junction bases not matched to a gene: 14. The CDR3 contains 15 residues. Germline-derived CDR1 and CDR2 are LNHDA and SQIVND (reference sequence). CDR3 loop: CATTLAGGPGGELFF. CDR3 DNA: TGTGCCACTACGCTCGCGGGAGGGCCGGGAGGGGAGCTGTTTTTT. Drawing the rest from reference TRBV19 and TRBJ2-2, the complete variable domain is DGGITQSPKYLFRKEGQNVTLSCEQNLNHDAMYWYRQDPGQGLRLIYYSQIVNDFQKGDIAEGYSVSREKKESFPLTVTSAQKNPTAFYLCATTLAGGPGGELFFGEGSRLTVL.

This chain joins TRBV20-1 and TRBJ2-5, with D uncertain. V shed 2 bases and J shed 3 bases, with 10 bases lying between them. The CDR3 length is 13 residues. Looked up from germline, CDR1 is DFQATT and CDR2 is SNEGSKA (reference sequence). CDR3 DNA: TGCAGTGCTAGACTTATCCGGGAAGAGACCCAGTACTTC. It is translated as CSARLIREETQYF.

The chain joins TRBV30 to TRBJ2-1; 10 positions match TRBD1. The CDR3 runs to 13 residues. The V and J ends lost 6 bases and 4 bases, in that order; junction bases with no gene match: 3. CDR1 is GTSNPN and CDR2 is SVGIG in the germline V gene (reference sequence). The CDR3 loop is CACSGQGYNEQFF. DNA for the CDR3: TGTGCCTGTTCGGGACAGGGGTACAATGAGCAGTTCTTC.